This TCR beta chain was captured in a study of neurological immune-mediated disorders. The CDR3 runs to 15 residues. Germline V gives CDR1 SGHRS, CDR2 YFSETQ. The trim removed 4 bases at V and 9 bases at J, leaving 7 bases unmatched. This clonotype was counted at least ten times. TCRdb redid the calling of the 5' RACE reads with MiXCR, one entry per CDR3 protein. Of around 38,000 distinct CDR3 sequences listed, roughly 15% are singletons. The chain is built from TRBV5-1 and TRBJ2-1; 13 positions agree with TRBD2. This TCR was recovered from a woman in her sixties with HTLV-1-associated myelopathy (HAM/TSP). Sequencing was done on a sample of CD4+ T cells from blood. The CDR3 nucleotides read TGCGCCAGCAGCCCGACTAGCGGGGGGCACGCTGAGCAGTTCTTC. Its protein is CASSPTSGGHAEQFF. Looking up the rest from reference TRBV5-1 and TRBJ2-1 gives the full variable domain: KAGVTQTPRYLIKTRGQQVTLSCSPISGHRSVSWYQQTPGQGLQFLFEYFSETQRNKGNFPGRFSGRQFSNSRSEMNVSTLELGDSALYLCASSPTSGGHAEQFFGPGTRLTVL.